This TCR beta chain was recovered during a study of identical twins (dated by TCRdb to 2016 to 2017). Context from the whole study: To test whether fetal clonotypes persist, this study deep-sequenced TCR alpha and beta repertoires from monozygotic twins, from unrelated adults of various ages, and from cord blood. To rule out contamination, the twin experiments were replicated at different times with different library preparation protocols.

The research as a whole found: Fewer insertions were carried by abundant cord blood beta clonotypes; a weaker similar trend was observed in young adult naive repertoires, while no such trend was observed in memory repertoires. Compared with coincidental sharing between unrelated individuals, out-of-frame TCR alpha sequences shared between twins had an excess of sequences with low generation probability. A weaker excess of twin sharing was found in beta out-of-frame sequences because the signal-to-noise ratio was lowered by fewer shared sequences. Conclusions relied on cross-sectional statistical analysis, since the same donors could not be followed over many years. Recombination models systematically underestimated out-of-frame TCR alpha sharing in monozygotic twins but agreed with sharing between unrelated individuals. Invariant T cells such as MAIT and iNKT could partly confound zero-insertion analyses, though diverse VJ usage argued against this for most clonotypes.

Libraries were built with 5' RACE. Instrument on record: Illumina HiSeq 2000. A universal primer binding site was added through template switching, and the final cDNA carried a unique molecular identifier so that TCR cDNA molecules could be counted accurately. Specific primers in the conserved constant-segment region were used to synthesize first-strand cDNA for the TCR alpha and beta chains. To control for contamination, each cDNA library was double barcoded with a SMART-Mk sample barcode plus Illumina barcodes. TruSeq adapter sequences and Illumina sample barcodes were added in two successive PCR steps. TCR alpha and beta cDNA libraries were sequenced on the Illumina HiSeq platform with custom primers. The source study handled its data this way. Unique molecular identifiers were extracted from raw reads with MiGEC, and CDR3 positions were determined with MiXCR. Recombination models were inferred per individual with the repgenHMM and IGoR tools using an EM algorithm. Shared clonotypes were analyzed with the tcR package in R, and sharing was normalized by the product of cloneset sizes. To study raw recombination free of thymic and clonal selection effects, out-of-frame nonproductive sequences were analyzed. TCRdb itself trimmed the public reads at Q25 with fastp, ran MiXCR and retained productive beta chains. Rows are unified per CDR3 protein, each entry keeping the most common DNA and genes. It is TCRdb's table, rather than the study itself, that gives the V and J calls and clone size. The sample table records roughly 1.6 million distinct CDR3 sequences; about 32% of these occur just once. Under 0.35% of the sample lies in the top ten.

This clonotype was detected many times. Its binding antigen is unknown. No base quality values were provided; no much bigger clone lies one nucleotide off. All donors were healthy Caucasians. Cut back by 6 bases and 6 bases, the V and J ends lie 10 bases apart. For CDR1 and CDR2, the germline V gene lists SQVTM and ANQGSEA. The CDR3 measures 11 amino acids from cysteine to phenylalanine. Only the CDR3 DNA is retained, 33 bases long and in frame from the first base. Rearrangement joined TRBV29-1 to TRBJ2-3, and the D gene may be TRBD2, 6 bases matching. This clonotype was obtained from a newborn girl in good health. Sequenced material: cord blood. At the DNA level, the sequence is TGCAGCGTGGAGGGCGGGGATACGCAGTATTTT. Translation gives CSVEGGDTQYF.